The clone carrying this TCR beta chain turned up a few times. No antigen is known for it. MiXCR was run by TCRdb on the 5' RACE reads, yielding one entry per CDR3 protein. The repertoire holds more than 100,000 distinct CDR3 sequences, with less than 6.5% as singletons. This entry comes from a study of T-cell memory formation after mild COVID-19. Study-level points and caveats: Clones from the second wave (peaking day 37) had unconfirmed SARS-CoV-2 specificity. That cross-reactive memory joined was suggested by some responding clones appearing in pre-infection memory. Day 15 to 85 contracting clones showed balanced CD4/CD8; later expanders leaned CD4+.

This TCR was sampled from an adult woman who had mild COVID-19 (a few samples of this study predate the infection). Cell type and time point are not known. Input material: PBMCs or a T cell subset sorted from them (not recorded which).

The CDR3 DNA is TGCGCCAGCAGGCCGGGGACGGCGAAGGGAAACAATGAGCAGTTCTTC. This translates into CASRPGTAKGNNEQFF. The chain combines TRBV5-1 with TRBJ2-1; the D gene could be TRBD1 or TRBD2 (5 bases each). The CDR3 consists of 16 residues. CDR1 is SGHRS and CDR2 is YFSETQ in the germline V gene. V was pared by 5 bases and J by 5 bases, with 20 bases between.